Here is one T cell receptor (beta chain) with its context. Its antigen is not identified. Clones were sequenced by immunoSEQ multiplex PCR, and TCRdb holds only the in-frame ones, with some missing. The sample gives around 80,000 clones, roughly 82% of which show up once; 8.5% to 9% is in the top ten. There are 14 residues in the CDR3. V shed 5 bases and J 0 bases; nucleotides not matched to a gene: 5. Germline V gene lookup returns CDR1 GTSNPN and CDR2 SVGIG (reference sequence). This specimen belongs to a study of T cell responses to AZD1222 COVID-19 vaccine. Study-level results: Among spike-specific TCRs, nearly half reportedly target unmutated variant regions. The repertoires were collected only after the peak T cell response.

This sequence was found in an adult in good health. The genes are TRBV30 and TRBJ2-7; the match to TRBD1 covers 9 bases. This specimen was peripheral blood, taken on day 0 of AZD1222 vaccination. The CDR3 DNA sequence: TGTGCCTGGCGTCCGACAGGGGGCTCCTACGAGCAGTACTTC. Translating it yields CAWRPTGGSYEQYF.